The 18 T cell receptor beta chains below were found in one sample sequenced in a study of blood T cells in healthy people across ages (dated by TCRdb to about 2015). To prepare the library, 5' RACE was applied. TCRdb lists the instrument as Illumina HiSeq 2500. A second PCR of roughly 6 to 12 cycles was run with a J-beta primer mix and a sample-barcoded 5' primer. In-frame beta chains were kept once TCRdb had trimmed the public reads at Q25 with fastp and called clones with MiXCR. All rows with the same CDR3 protein become a single entry with the most common DNA and genes. The sample includes about 650,000 distinct CDR3 sequences, with about 32% observed a single time. In total, the top ten clones hold just over 15% of the sample. Sequencing input: blood. These TCRs come from a woman of 80 years or more in good health. Donor details come from another sample of the same person, matched by shared clones.

In its sample, this clonotype was seen a few times. The rearrangement joins TRBV10-3 to TRBJ1-1; no clear D gene. The CDR3 sequence is 15 residues long. V lost 6 bases and J lost 3, with 17 bases in between. Germline values: CDR1 ENHRY, CDR2 SYGVKD. The CDR3 spells CAIRIGLRSDTEAFF. The CDR3 nucleotides read TGTGCCATCAGGATAGGGCTTCGGTCGGACACTGAAGCTTTCTTT.

This clonotype was seen many times. This chain connects TRBV7-2 to TRBJ2-1, with 9 bases matching TRBD2. The V segment lost 6 bases and the J segment 3 bases; nucleotides outside the gene matches: 9. CDR3 length: 16 amino acids. Germline V gene data show CDR1 as SGHTA and CDR2 as FQGNSA. CDR3 in DNA: TGTGCCAGCAGTCAGGTCAGCGGGGGGAACTACAATGAGCAGTTCTTC. It specifies CASSQVSGGNYNEQFF.

This clonotype was counted many times. The genes are TRBV2 and TRBJ1-2; 8 bases are shared with TRBD1. The CDR3 is made up of 12 amino acids. Germline V gives CDR1 SNHLY, CDR2 FYNNEI. The V segment lost 3 bases and the J segment 8 bases; nucleotides outside the gene matches: 2. In DNA form, the CDR3 reads TGTGCCAGCAGTGAGGGACAGGACGGCTACACCTTC. Its translation is CASSEGQDGYTF.

Comment on this clonotype: A read error may account for a junction end that differs from germline. CDR3 coding DNA: TGCGCCAGCAGCCAATTAGGGGAGGTGGGCAATCAGCCCCAGCAGTTT. It yields the protein CASSQLGEVGNQPQQF. J is TRBJ1-5 and V is TRBV4-1; possible D gene TRBD1, 5 bases. This CDR3 has 16 amino acids. In germline, CDR1 is MGHRA, CDR2 YSYEKL.

This clonotype was counted at least ten times. The gene calls are TRBV7-2 and TRBJ2-7; D possibly matches TRBD1 or TRBD2 (6 bases each). CDR1 is SGHTA, CDR2 FQGNSA, per germline. This CDR3 comprises 15 residues. Trimming cost V 7 bases and J 6 bases, with 22 bases left between them. The CDR3 region has the DNA TGTGCCAGCACATCCTCGGGGACGGGGGCCGGCGAGCAGTACTTC. This codes for CASTSSGTGAGEQYF.

Notes on this clonotype: Relative to the germline gene, one junction end is altered; a read error may explain this. CDR3: CASSGGGGGANVRTF. The CDR3 DNA sequence: TGCGCCAGCAGTGGCGGGGGTGGGGGGGCCAACGTCCGGACTTTC. The chain employs TRBV10-2 and TRBJ2-6; a possible D gene is TRBD2 (7 bases). The CDR3 has 15 residues. In germline, CDR1 is WSHSY, CDR2 SAAADI.

The rearrangement uses TRBV5-1 and TRBJ2-1; unclear D gene. Trimming shortened V by 3 bases and J by 6 bases, and 10 bases separated the two germline ends. The germline V gene has CDR1 SGHRS and CDR2 YFSETQ. The CDR3 extends over 13 amino acids. CDR3: CASSSGPGNEQFF. The CDR3 bases are TGCGCCAGCAGCTCCGGACCAGGCAATGAGCAGTTCTTC. The full variable domain, with the rest looked up from reference TRBV5-1 and TRBJ2-1, is KAGVTQTPRYLIKTRGQQVTLSCSPISGHRSVSWYQQTPGQGLQFLFEYFSETQRNKGNFPGRFSGRQFSNSRSEMNVSTLELGDSALYLCASSSGPGNEQFFGPGTRLTVL.

This clonotype was recorded once. The chain has TRBV7-9 and TRBJ2-6; TRBD1 aligns across 10 bases. This CDR3 has 18 amino acids. Germline CDR1 reads SEHNR; CDR2 reads FQNEAQ (reference sequence). J lost 2 bases, V lost 3 bases, and 7 bases had no gene match. CDR3 residues: CASSFVTGGIAGANVLTF. CDR3 DNA sequence: TGTGCCAGCAGCTTTGTGACAGGGGGCATCGCTGGGGCCAACGTCCTGACTTTC.

The chain couples TRBV5-6 to TRBJ1-2; D gene ambiguous. There are 12 residues in the CDR3. V was pared by 4 bases and J by 6 bases, with 10 bases between. In germline, CDR1 is SGHDT, CDR2 YYEEEE. The CDR3 bases are TGTGCCAGCAGCAGAGTGTGGGATGGCTACACCTTC. The encoded protein is CASSRVWDGYTF.

This clonotype was recorded at least ten times. The CDR3 coding sequence is TGTGCCAGCAGCGACAACCCCCCGGGGGCCATCTACGAGCAGTACTTC. Amino acid sequence: CASSDNPPGAIYEQYF. This chain uses TRBV7-2 with TRBJ2-7; possibly TRBD1 or TRBD2 for D (6 bases each). Germline V gene data show CDR1 as SGHTA and CDR2 as FQGNSA. V was clipped by 5 bases and J by 3 bases, with 20 bases between them. This CDR3 comprises 16 residues.

The table lists this clonotype with many counts. The rearrangement joins TRBV20-1 to TRBJ2-3; 8 bases line up with TRBD2. There are 14 residues in the CDR3. Germline V CDR1 and CDR2: DFQATT, SNEGSKA (reference sequence). Losses at the gene ends were 6 bases for V and 2 bases for J; bases not matched to a gene: 7. The CDR3 bases are TGCAGTGCGAGGGCGGGGGGCACCACAGATACGCAGTATTTT. It is translated as CSARAGGTTDTQYF.

The V and J genes are TRBV12-3 or TRBV12-4 and TRBJ2-7; 10 bases are a match to TRBD1. Germline trimming cut 5 bases from V and 0 bases from J; bases unmatched to any gene: 10. CDR3 size: 17 residues. The CDR3 sequence: CASSPGQGGPSSYEQYF. The CDR3 DNA is TGTGCCAGCAGTCCCGGACAGGGGGGACCTAGCTCCTACGAGCAGTACTTC.

This clonotype was seen more than once but under ten times. The chain couples TRBV4-3 to TRBJ1-5; perhaps TRBD1 as D (5 bases). V was trimmed by 4 bases and J by 2 bases, leaving 12 bases between them. The CDR3 has 15 amino acids. The germline CDR1 and CDR2 sequences are LGHNA and YSLEER. CDR3 nucleotides: TGCGCCAGCAGCCCCTCGGGCAGGGGCAATCAGCCCCAGCATTTT. Translated: CASSPSGRGNQPQHF.

This clonotype was seen ten or more times. The chain links TRBV5-1 to TRBJ2-1; D is possibly TRBD2 (7 bases). Trimming pared 2 bases from V and 10 bases from J, leaving 16 bases between. The CDR3 totals 14 residues. Germline CDR1 and CDR2: SGHRS and YFSETQ. The CDR3 sequence: CASSFGQRDGEQFF. CDR3 DNA sequence: TGCGCCAGCAGCTTTGGACAGCGGGATGGAGAGCAGTTCTTC. Full variable domain (remainder filled in from reference TRBV5-1 and TRBJ2-1): KAGVTQTPRYLIKTRGQQVTLSCSPISGHRSVSWYQQTPGQGLQFLFEYFSETQRNKGNFPGRFSGRQFSNSRSEMNVSTLELGDSALYLCASSFGQRDGEQFFGPGTRLTVL.

This clonotype was detected many times. The chain employs TRBV7-6 and TRBJ1-4; no reliable D call. Germline V gene data show CDR1 as SGHVS and CDR2 as FNYEAQ. This CDR3 spans 11 amino acids. V dropped 5 bases and J dropped 5 bases, with 3 bases sitting between them. CDR3: CASSENEKLFF. The CDR3 DNA sequence: TGTGCCAGCAGCGAGAATGAAAAACTGTTTTTT. The full variable domain, completed using reference TRBV7-6 and TRBJ1-4, is GAGVSQSPRYKVTKRGQDVALRCDPISGHVSLYWYRQALGQGPEFLTYFNYEAQQDKSGLPNDRFSAERPEGSISTLTIQRTEQRDSAMYRCASSENEKLFFGSGTQLSVL.

As concerns this clonotype: The junction shows a germline mismatch at one end, possibly a read error. The CDR3 spells CASSQGTVTGERFF. The CDR3 DNA reads TGTGCCAGCAGCCAAGGGACAGTCACCGGGGAGCGGTTTTTT. V is TRBV3-1 and J is TRBJ2-2, with D tentatively TRBD1 (6 bases). The CDR3 runs 14 residues. CDR1 is LGHDT, CDR2 YNNKEL, per germline (reference sequence).

The genes are TRBV6-1 and TRBJ1-2, with TRBD1 as a possible D gene (6 bases). Trimming took off 7 bases at V and 7 bases at J, with 13 bases between the two ends. This CDR3 is 12 amino acids long. Germline V lookup: CDR1 MNHNS, CDR2 SASEGT. CDR3 region: CASTEGGGGYTF. The CDR3 DNA sequence: TGTGCCAGCACCGAGGGAGGGGGTGGCTACACCTTC.

This clonotype was detected many times. The rearrangement links TRBV4-2 to TRBJ2-7, with 8 bases that match TRBD1. Germline V gene sequence: CDR1 LGHNA, CDR2 YNFKEQ. V shed 4 bases, J shed 1 base, and the junction held 6 bases outside the gene matches. There are 15 residues in the CDR3. In DNA, the CDR3 is TGTGCCAGCAGCCCTGACAGGGGATGGTCCTACGAGCAGTACTTC. It encodes CASSPDRGWSYEQYF.